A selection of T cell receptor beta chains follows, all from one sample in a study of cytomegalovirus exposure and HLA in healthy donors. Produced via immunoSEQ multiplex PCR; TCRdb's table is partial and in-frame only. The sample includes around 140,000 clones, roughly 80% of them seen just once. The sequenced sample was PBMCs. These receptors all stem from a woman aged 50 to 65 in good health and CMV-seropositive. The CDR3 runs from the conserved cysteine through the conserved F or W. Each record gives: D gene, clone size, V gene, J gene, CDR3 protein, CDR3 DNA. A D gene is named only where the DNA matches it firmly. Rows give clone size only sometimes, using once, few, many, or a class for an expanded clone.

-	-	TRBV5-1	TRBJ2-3	CASSIRLVDTQYF	TGCGCCAGCAGCATTCGACTAGTAGATACGCAGTATTTT
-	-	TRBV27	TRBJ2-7	CASSLFKGGASYEQYF	TGTGCCAGCAGTTTATTTAAGGGGGGGGCCTCCTACGAGCAGTACTTC
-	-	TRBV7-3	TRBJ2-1	CASSKAGLSNYNEQFF	TGTGCCAGCAGCAAAGCAGGGTTATCCAATTACAATGAGCAGTTCTTC
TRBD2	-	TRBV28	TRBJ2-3	CASPPERGTTDTQYF	TGTGCCAGCCCCCCGGAGCGGGGTACCACAGATACGCAGTATTTT
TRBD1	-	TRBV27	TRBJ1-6	CASSLSGTGNSPLHF	TGTGCCAGCAGTTTATCCGGGACAGGGAATTCACCCCTCCACTTT
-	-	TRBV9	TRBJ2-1	CASSVRGLPYNEQFF	TGTGCCAGCAGCGTACGGGGACTTCCCTACAATGAGCAGTTCTTC
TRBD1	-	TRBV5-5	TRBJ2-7	CASSWGTGAGYEQYF	TGTGCCAGCAGCTGGGGGACAGGGGCGGGCTACGAGCAGTACTTC
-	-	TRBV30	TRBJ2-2	CATGGPANTGELFF	TGTGCCACCGGGGGGCCGGCGAACACCGGGGAGCTGTTTTTT
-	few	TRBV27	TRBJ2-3	CASSYSVNTDTQYF	TGTGCCAGCAGTTATTCAGTTAACACAGATACGCAGTATTTT
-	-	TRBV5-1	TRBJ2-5	CASSPGELQETQYF	TGCGCCAGCAGCCCCGGGGAGTTGCAAGAGACCCAGTACTTC
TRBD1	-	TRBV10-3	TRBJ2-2	CAIRDRGGHDNTGELFF	TGTGCCATCAGGGACAGGGGCGGCCATGATAACACCGGGGAGCTGTTTTTT
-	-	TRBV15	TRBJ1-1	CATSRAGLLTEAFF	TGTGCCACCAGCAGGGCAGGGTTACTCACTGAAGCTTTCTTT
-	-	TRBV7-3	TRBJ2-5	CASSRQVQETQYF	TGTGCCAGCAGCAGACAAGTCCAAGAGACCCAGTACTTC
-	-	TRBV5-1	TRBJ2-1	CASSLGHTGNEQFF	TGCGCCAGCAGCTTGGGTCACACGGGAAATGAGCAGTTCTTC
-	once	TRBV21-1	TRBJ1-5	CASSKNRSPGGNQPQHF	TGTGCCAGCAGCAAAAACCGATCTCCAGGGGGCAATCAGCCCCAGCATTTT
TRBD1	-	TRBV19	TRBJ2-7	CASRRGQLYEQYF	TGTGCCAGTAGGAGGGGACAGCTCTACGAGCAGTACTTC
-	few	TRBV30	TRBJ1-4	CAWSVSGTNEKLFF	TGTGCCTGGAGTGTTTCCGGGACAAATGAAAAACTGTTTTTT
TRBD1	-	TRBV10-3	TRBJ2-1	CASGTGNEQFF	TGTGCCAGTGGGACAGGGAACGAGCAGTTCTTC
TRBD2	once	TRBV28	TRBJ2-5	CASERLAGEETQYF	TGTGCCAGCGAAAGACTAGCGGGAGAAGAGACCCAGTACTTC
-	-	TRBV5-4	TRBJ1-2	CASSRVSGDYGYTF	TGTGCCAGCAGCCGGGTTTCAGGGGACTATGGCTACACCTTC
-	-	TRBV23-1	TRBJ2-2	CASSPYRAPFTGELFF	TGCGCCAGCAGTCCCTACAGGGCACCCTTCACCGGGGAGCTGTTTTTT
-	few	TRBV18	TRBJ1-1	CASSGFQVLNTEAFF	TGTGCCAGCTCAGGATTCCAGGTCCTTAACACTGAAGCTTTCTTT
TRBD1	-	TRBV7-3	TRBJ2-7	CASSPRDRGDQDEQYF	TGTGCCAGCAGCCCCCGGGACAGGGGAGACCAAGACGAGCAGTACTTC
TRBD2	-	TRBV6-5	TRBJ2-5	CASSYSPAGPKETQYF	TGTGCCAGCAGTTACTCTCCAGCGGGACCCAAAGAGACCCAGTACTTC
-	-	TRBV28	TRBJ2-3	CASRLRGFGVQYF	TGTGCCAGCAGGCTCAGGGGCTTTGGTGTGCAGTATTTT
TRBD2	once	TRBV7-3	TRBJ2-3	CASSSQGLAGEGDVDTQYF	TGTGCCAGCAGCTCCCAAGGGTTGGCGGGAGAAGGGGATGTAGATACGCAGTATTTT
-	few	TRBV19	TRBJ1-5	CASSLLGGTSGNQPQHF	TGTGCCAGTAGTCTCCTGGGGGGAACCTCAGGCAATCAGCCCCAGCATTTT
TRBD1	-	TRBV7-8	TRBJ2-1	CASSPQGAYNEQFF	TGTGCCAGCAGCCCTCAGGGGGCCTACAATGAGCAGTTCTTC
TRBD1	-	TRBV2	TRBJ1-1	CASSAGGTASEAFF	TGTGCCAGCAGTGCCGGAGGGACAGCTTCTGAAGCTTTCTTT
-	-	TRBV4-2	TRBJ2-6	CASSQDVGAGANVLTF	TGTGCCAGCAGCCAAGACGTAGGGGCCGGGGCCAACGTCCTGACTTTC
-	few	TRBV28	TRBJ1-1	CASTLAPGINEAFF	TGTGCCAGCACCCTAGCTCCGGGGATTAATGAAGCTTTCTTT
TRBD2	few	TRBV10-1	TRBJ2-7	CASSDLTSGGKAYEQYF	TGCGCCAGCAGTGACTTGACTAGCGGGGGGAAGGCCTACGAGCAGTACTTC
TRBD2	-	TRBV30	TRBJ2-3	CAWKSLGDGRTDTQYF	TGTGCCTGGAAATCCCTAGGGGACGGGAGGACAGATACGCAGTATTTT
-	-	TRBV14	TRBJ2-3	CASSPFTDTQYF	TGTGCCAGCAGCCCTTTCACAGATACGCAGTATTTT
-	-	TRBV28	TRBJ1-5	CASSLFSPRDQPQHF	TGTGCCAGCAGTTTATTTAGCCCCCGCGATCAGCCCCAGCATTTT
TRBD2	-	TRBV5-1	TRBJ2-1	CASSFGLAWVNEQFF	TGCGCCAGCAGCTTTGGACTAGCATGGGTGAATGAGCAGTTCTTC
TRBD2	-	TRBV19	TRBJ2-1	CASSIPGGRAYNEQFF	TGTGCCAGTAGTATCCCTGGCGGGAGGGCCTACAATGAGCAGTTCTTC
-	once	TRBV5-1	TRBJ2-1	CASSSAPGEQFF	TGCGCCAGCAGCTCTGCGCCGGGTGAGCAGTTCTTC
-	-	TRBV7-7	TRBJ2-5	CASSLGLQETQYF	TGTGCTAGCAGCTTAGGACTGCAAGAGACCCAGTACTTC
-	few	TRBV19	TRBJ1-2	CASTSVDKNYGYTF	TGTGCCAGTACCTCAGTTGACAAAAACTATGGCTACACCTTC
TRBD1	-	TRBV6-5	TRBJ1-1	CASSYSAQGSAFF	TGTGCCAGCAGTTACTCCGCACAGGGGTCAGCTTTCTTT
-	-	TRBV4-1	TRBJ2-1	CASSQFIIYNEQFF	TGCGCCAGCAGCCAATTCATCATCTACAATGAGCAGTTCTTC
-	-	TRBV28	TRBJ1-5	CASRPTFNQPQHF	TGTGCCAGCAGGCCCACTTTTAATCAGCCCCAGCATTTT
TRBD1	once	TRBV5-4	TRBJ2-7	CASSLQQGSYEQYF	TGTGCCAGCAGCTTGCAACAGGGGTCCTACGAGCAGTACTTC
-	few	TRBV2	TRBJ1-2	CASSWDSQQDGYTF	TGTGCCAGCAGCTGGGACTCCCAACAAGATGGCTACACCTTC
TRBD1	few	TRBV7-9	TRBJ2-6	CASSFSWDSTGANVLTF	TGTGCCAGCAGCTTTAGCTGGGACAGCACTGGGGCCAACGTCCTGACTTTC
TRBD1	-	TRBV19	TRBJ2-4	CASSRGQEQNIQYF	TGTGCCAGTAGTAGAGGACAGGAGCAAAACATTCAGTACTTC
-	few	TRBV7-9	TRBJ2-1	CASSFNSGYNEQFF	TGTGCCAGCAGCTTTAATAGCGGTTACAATGAGCAGTTCTTC
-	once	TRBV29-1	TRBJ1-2	CSVEPWATLYGYTF	TGCAGCGTTGAACCTTGGGCGACACTCTATGGCTACACCTTC